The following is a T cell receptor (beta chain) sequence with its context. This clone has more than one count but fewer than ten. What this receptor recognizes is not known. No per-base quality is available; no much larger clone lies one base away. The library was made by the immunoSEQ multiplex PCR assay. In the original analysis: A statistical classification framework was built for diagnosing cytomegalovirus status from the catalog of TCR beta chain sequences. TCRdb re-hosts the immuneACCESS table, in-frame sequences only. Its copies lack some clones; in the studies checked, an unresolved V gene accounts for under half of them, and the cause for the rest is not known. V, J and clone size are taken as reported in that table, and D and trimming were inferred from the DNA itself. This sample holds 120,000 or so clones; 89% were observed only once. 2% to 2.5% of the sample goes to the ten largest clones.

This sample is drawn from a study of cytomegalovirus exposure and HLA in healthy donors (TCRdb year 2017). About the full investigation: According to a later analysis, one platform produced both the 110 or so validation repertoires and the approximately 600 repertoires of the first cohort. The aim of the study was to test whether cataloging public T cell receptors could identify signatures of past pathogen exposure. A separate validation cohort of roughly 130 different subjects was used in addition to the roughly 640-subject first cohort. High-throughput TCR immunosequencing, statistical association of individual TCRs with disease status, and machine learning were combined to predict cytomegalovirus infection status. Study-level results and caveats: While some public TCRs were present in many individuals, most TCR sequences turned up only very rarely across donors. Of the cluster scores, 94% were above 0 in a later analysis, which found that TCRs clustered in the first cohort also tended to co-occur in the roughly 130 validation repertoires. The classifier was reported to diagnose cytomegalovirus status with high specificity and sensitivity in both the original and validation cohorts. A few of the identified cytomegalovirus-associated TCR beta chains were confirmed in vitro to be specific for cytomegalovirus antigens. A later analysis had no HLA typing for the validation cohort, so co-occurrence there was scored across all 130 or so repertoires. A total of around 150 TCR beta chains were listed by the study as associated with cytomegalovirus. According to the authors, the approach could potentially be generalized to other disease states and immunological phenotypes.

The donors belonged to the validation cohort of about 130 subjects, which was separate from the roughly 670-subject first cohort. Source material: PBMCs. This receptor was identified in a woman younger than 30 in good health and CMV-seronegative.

The CDR3 in this case is CASSSFWTGMAYEQYF. The nucleotides are TGTGCCAGCAGCTCTTTCTGGACAGGGATGGCCTACGAGCAGTACTTC. The rearrangement joined TRBV5-5 to TRBJ2-7; TRBD1 matches 8 bases in the middle. According to the germline V gene (reference sequence), CDR1 reads SGHKS and CDR2 reads YYEKEE. Compared with germline, V lacks 3 bases and J lacks 2 bases; bases without a gene match: 10. From the cysteine through the phenylalanine, the CDR3 covers 16 amino acids. Solely the CDR3 DNA is kept, with 48 bases framed from the first base.